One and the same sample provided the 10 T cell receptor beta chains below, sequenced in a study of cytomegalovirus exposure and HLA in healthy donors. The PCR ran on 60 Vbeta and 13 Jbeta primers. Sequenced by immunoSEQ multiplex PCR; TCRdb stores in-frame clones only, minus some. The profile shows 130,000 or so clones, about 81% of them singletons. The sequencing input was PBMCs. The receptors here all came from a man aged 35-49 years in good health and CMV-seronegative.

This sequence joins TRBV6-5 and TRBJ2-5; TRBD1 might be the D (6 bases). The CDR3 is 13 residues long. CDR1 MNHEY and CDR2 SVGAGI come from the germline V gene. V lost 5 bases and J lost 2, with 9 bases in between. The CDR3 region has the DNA TGTGCCAGCAGTAAGGACAGACAAGAGACCCAGTACTTC. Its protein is CASSKDRQETQYF.

DNA of the CDR3: TGTGCCAGCAGCTTGGCCAATGGGAGGGACTTATACGAGCAGTACTTC. Encoded protein: CASSLANGRDLYEQYF. The chain combines TRBV5-6 with TRBJ2-7; TRBD2 aligns across 7 bases. J gave up 4 bases and V 0 bases, and 10 bases lay outside the gene matches. This CDR3 is 16 amino acids long. In germline, CDR1 is SGHDT, CDR2 YYEEEE.

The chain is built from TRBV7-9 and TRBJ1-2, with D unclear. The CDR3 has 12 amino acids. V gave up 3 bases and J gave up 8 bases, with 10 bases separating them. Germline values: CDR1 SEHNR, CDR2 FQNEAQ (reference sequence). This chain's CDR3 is CASSLEARGYTF. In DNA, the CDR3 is TGTGCCAGCAGCTTGGAGGCGCGAGGCTACACCTTC.

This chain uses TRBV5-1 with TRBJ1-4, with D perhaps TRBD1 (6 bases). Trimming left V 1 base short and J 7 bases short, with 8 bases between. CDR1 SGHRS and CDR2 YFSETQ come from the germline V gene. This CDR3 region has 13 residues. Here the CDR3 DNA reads TGCGCCAGCAGCTTGCAGGGGAGTGAAAAACTGTTTTTT. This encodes CASSLQGSEKLFF.

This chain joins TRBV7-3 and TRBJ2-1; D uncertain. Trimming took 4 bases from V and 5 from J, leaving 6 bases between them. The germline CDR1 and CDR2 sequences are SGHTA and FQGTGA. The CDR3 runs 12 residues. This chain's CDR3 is CASSSTNNEQFF. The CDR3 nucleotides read TGTGCCAGCAGCTCTACGAACAATGAGCAGTTCTTC.

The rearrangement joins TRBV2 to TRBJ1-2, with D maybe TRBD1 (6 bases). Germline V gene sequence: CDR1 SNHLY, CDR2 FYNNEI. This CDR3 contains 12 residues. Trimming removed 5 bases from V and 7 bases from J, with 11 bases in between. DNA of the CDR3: TGTGCCAGCAGTTACAGGGCGGCTGGCTACACCTTC. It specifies CASSYRAAGYTF.

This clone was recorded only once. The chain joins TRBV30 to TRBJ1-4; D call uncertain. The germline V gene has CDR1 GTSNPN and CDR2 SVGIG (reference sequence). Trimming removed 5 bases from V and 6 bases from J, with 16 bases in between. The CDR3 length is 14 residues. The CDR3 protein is CAWARTAGDEKLFF. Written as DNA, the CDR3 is TGTGCCTGGGCCAGGACGGCCGGGGATGAAAAACTGTTTTTT.

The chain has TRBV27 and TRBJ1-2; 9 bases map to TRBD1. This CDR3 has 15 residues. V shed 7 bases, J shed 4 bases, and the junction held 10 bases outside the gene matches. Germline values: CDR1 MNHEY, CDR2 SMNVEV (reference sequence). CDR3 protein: CASKGGDRAAYGYTF. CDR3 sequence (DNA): TGTGCCAGCAAAGGAGGGGACAGGGCGGCCTATGGCTACACCTTC.

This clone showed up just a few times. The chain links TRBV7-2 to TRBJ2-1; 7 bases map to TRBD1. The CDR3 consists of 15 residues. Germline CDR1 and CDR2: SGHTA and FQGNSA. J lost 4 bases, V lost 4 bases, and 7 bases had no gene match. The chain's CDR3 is CASSSRQTGYNEQFF. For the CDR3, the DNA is TGTGCCAGCAGCTCGCGACAGACAGGGTACAATGAGCAGTTCTTC.

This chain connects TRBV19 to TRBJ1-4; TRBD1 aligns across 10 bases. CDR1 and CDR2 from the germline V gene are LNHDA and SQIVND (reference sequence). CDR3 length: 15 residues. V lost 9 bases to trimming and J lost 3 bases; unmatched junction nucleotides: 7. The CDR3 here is CASRTGGSSNEKLFF. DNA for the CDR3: TGTGCCAGCAGGACAGGGGGGTCCTCTAATGAAAAACTGTTTTTT.